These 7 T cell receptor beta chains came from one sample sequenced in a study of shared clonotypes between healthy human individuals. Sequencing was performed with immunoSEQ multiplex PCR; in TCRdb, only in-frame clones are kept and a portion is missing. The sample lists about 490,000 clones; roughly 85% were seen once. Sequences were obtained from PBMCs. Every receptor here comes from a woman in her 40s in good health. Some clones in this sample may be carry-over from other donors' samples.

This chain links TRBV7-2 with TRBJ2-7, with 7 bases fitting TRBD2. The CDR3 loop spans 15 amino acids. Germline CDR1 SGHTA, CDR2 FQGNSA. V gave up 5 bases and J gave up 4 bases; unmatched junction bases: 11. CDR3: CASSPGAGEGYEQYF. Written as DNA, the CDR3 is TGTGCCAGCAGCCCCGGCGCGGGAGAGGGTTACGAGCAGTACTTC.

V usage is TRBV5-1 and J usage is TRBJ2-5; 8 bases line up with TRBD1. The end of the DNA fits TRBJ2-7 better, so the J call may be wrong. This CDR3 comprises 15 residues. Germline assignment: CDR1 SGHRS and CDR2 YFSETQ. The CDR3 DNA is TGCGCCAGCAGCTTGGCCGGGACAGGAGGGGGCGAGCAGTACTTC. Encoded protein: CASSLAGTGGGEQYF.

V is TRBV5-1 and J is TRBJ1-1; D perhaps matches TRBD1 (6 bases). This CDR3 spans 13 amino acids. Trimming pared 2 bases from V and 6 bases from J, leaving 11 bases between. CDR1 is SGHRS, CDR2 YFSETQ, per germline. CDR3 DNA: TGCGCCAGCAGCTTACTCAGGGGATCTGAAGCTTTCTTT. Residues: CASSLLRGSEAFF.

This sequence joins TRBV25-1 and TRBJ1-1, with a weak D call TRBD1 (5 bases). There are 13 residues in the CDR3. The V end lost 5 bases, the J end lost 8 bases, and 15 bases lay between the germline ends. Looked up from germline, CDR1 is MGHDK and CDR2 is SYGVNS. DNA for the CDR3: TGTGCCAGCAGTTTAGCCCGACGGGGGGAAGCTTTCTTT. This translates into CASSLARRGEAFF.

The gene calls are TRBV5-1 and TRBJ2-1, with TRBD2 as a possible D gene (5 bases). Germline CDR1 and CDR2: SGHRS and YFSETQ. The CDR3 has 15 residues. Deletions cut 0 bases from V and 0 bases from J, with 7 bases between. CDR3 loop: CASSLERSSYNEQFF. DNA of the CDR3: TGCGCCAGCAGCTTGGAGCGGAGCTCCTACAATGAGCAGTTCTTC. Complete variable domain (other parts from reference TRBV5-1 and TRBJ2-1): KAGVTQTPRYLIKTRGQQVTLSCSPISGHRSVSWYQQTPGQGLQFLFEYFSETQRNKGNFPGRFSGRQFSNSRSEMNVSTLELGDSALYLCASSLERSSYNEQFFGPGTRLTVL.

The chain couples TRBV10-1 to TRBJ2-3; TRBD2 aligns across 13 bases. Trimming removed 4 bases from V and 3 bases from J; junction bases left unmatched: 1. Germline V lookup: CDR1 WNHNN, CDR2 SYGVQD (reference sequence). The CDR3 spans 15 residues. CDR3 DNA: TGCGCCAGCAGTGGGACTAGCGGGGGAACAGATACGCAGTATTTT. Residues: CASSGTSGGTDTQYF.

As DNA, the CDR3 is TGTGCCATCAGTGAACAGGGGGGGAATTCACCCCTCCACTTT. Amino acids: CAISEQGGNSPLHF. The rearrangement uses TRBV10-3 and TRBJ1-6, with TRBD1 matching 8 bases. CDR1 and CDR2 (germline): ENHRY, SYGVKD. There are 14 residues in the CDR3. Trimming at V came to 3 bases and at J to 7 bases, leaving 2 bases not matched to a gene.